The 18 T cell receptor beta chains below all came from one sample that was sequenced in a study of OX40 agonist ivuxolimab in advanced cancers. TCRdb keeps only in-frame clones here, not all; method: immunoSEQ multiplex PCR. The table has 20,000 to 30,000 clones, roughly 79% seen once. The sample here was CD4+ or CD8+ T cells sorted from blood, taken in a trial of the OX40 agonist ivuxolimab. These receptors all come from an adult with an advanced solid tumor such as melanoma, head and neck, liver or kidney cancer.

Written as DNA, the CDR3 is TGTGCCAGTAGGATCGCAGGGGAGGCCTCCTACAATGAGCAGTTCTTC. This encodes CASRIAGEASYNEQFF. V usage is TRBV19 and J usage is TRBJ2-1; D tentatively fits TRBD1 or TRBD2 (6 bases each). The ends were cut back, 6 bases at V and 0 bases at J, with 15 bases in the middle. This CDR3 is built from 16 residues. The germline V gene encodes CDR1 LNHDA and CDR2 SQIVND (reference sequence).

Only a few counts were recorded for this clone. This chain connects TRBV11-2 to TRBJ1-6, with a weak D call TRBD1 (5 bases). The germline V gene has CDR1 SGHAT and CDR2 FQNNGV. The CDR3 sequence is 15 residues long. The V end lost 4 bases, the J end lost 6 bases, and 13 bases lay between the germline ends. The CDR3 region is CASSWSGLGNSPLHF. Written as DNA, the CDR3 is TGTGCCAGCAGCTGGTCAGGGTTGGGTAATTCACCCCTCCACTTT.

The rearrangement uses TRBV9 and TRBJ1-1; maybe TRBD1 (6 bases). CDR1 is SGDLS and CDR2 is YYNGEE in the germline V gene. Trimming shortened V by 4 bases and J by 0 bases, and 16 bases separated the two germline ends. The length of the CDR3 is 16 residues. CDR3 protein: CASSTVEGDLNTEAFF. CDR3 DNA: TGTGCCAGCAGCACCGTGGAGGGGGACTTGAACACTGAAGCTTTCTTT.

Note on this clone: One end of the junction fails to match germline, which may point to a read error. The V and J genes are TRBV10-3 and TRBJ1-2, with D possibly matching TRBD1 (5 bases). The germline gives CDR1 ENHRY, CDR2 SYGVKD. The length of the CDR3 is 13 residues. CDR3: CASSFTGLEGYTF. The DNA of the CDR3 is TGTGCCAGCAGTTTCACAGGTCTGGAGGGCTACACCTTC.

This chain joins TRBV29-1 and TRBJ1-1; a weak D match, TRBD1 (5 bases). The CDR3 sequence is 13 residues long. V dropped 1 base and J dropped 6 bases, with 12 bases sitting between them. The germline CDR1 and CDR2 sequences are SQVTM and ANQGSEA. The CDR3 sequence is CSVEGAGIAEAFF. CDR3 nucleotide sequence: TGCAGCGTTGAAGGCGCAGGGATCGCTGAAGCTTTCTTT. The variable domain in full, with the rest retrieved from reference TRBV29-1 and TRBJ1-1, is SAVISQKPSRDICQRGTSLTIQCQVDSQVTMMFWYRQQPGQSLTLIATANQGSEATYESGFVIDKFPISRPNLTFSTLTVSNMSPEDSSIYLCSVEGAGIAEAFFGQGTRLTVV.

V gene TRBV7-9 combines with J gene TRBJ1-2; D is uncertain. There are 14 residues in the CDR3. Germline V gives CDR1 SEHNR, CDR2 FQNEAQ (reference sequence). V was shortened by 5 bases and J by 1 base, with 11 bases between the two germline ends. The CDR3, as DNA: TGTGCCAGCAGCCTAGGCAGCGGTAACTATGGCTACACCTTC. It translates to CASSLGSGNYGYTF.

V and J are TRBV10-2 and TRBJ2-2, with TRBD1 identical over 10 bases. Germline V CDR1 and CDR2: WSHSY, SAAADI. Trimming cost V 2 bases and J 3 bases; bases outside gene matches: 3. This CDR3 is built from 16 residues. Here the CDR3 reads CASSERTGGDTGELFF. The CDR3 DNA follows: TGCGCCAGCAGTGAGCGGACAGGGGGGGACACCGGGGAGCTGTTTTTT.

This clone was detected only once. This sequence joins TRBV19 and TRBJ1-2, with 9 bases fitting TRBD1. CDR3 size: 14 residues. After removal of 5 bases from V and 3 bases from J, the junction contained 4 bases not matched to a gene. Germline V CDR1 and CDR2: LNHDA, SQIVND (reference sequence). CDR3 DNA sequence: TGTGCCAGTAGTGTTACAGGGGGCGACTATGGCTACACCTTC. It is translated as CASSVTGGDYGYTF.

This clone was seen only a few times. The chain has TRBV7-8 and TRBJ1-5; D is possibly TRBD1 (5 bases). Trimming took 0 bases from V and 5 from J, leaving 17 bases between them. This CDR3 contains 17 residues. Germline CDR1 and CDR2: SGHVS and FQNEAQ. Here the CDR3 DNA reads TGTGCCAGCAGCTTAGCCGGGGGGTCGGGGCCGGATCAGCCCCAGCATTTT. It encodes CASSLAGGSGPDQPQHF.

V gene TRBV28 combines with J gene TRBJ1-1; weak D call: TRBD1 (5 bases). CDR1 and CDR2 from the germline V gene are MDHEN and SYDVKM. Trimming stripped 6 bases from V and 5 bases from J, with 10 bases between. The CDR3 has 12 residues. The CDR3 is CASRQGKTEAFF. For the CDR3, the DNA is TGTGCCAGCAGGCAGGGCAAGACTGAAGCTTTCTTT.

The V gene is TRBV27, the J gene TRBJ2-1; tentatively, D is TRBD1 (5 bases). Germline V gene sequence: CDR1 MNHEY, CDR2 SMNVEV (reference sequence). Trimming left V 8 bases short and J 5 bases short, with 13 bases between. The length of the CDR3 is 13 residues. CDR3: CASRHTGDNEQFF. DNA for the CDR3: TGTGCCAGCCGCCATACAGGAGACAATGAGCAGTTCTTC.

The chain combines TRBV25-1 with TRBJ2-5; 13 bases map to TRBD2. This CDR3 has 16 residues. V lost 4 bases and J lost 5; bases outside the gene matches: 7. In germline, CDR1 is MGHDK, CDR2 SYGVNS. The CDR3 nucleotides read TGTGCCAGCAGTGTCTTTACTAGCGGGGGGGCTGAGACCCAGTACTTC. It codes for CASSVFTSGGAETQYF.

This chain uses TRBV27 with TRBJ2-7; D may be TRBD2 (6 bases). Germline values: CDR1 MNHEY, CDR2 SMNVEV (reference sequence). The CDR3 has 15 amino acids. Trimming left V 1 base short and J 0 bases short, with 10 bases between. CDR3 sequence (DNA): TGTGCCAGCAGTTTATGGTGGGGGGTCTCCTACGAGCAGTACTTC. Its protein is CASSLWWGVSYEQYF.

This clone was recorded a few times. As DNA, the CDR3 is TGTGCCACCAGCAGAGATCGGGCGGACAGGGAGGCCAACACTGAAGCTTTCTTT. It translates to CATSRDRADREANTEAFF. The V gene is TRBV15, the J gene TRBJ1-1, with 8 bases matching TRBD1. The V and J ends lost 0 bases and 2 bases, in that order; junction bases with no gene match: 11. This CDR3 spans 18 amino acids. Germline CDR1 LNHNV, CDR2 YYDKDF (reference sequence).

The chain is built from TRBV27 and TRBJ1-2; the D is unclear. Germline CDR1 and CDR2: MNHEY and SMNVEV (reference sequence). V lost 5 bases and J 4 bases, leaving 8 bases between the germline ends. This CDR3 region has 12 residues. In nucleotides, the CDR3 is TGTGCCAGCAGTGACGGTCCCTATGGCTACACCTTC. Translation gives CASSDGPYGYTF.

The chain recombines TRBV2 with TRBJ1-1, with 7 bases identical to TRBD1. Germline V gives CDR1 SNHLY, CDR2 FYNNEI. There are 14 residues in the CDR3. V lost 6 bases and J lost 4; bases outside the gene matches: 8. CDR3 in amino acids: CASSKEGARTEAFF. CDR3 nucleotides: TGTGCCAGCAGCAAAGAGGGGGCGCGCACTGAAGCTTTCTTT.

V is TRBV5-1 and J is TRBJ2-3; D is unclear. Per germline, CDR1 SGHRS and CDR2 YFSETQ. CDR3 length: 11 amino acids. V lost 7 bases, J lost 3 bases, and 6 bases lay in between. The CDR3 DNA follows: TGCGCCAGCTTCGGAACAGATACGCAGTATTTT. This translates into CASFGTDTQYF.

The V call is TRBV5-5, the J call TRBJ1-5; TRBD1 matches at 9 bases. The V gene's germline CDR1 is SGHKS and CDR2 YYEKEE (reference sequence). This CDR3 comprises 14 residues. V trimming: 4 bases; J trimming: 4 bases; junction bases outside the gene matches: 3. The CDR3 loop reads CASSLTGGNQPQHF. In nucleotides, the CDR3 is TGTGCCAGCAGCCTGACAGGGGGGAATCAGCCCCAGCATTTT.